The rows below give T cell receptor beta chains drawn from one sample of a study of T cells in Graves' hyperthyroidism and ophthalmopathy. In TCRdb, the multiplex PCR reads were re-called with MiXCR into one record per CDR3 protein. The data show hundreds of thousands of distinct CDR3 sequences, roughly 14% seen once. The specimen was blood. Receptors were obtained from a woman aged 18-29 years with Graves' hyperthyroidism. The CDR3 runs from the conserved cysteine through the conserved F or W. A D gene is named only where the DNA matches it firmly. A row's size may be missing; if present it is once, few, many or a size class.

V gene,D gene,clone size,J gene,CDR3 protein,CDR3 DNA
TRBV12-3/TRBV12-4,TRBD2,many,TRBJ2-1,CASSYGLAGVLSYNEQFF,TGTGCCAGCAGTTATGGACTAGCGGGAGTACTCTCCTACAATGAGCAGTTCTTC
TRBV6-1,.,many,TRBJ1-2,CASSPAPGSYGYTF,TGTGCCAGCAGCCCTGCGCCAGGCTCCTATGGCTACACCTTC
TRBV20-1,TRBD1,many,TRBJ2-7,CSAPGTGYYEQYF,TGCAGTGCCCCTGGGACAGGGTATTACGAGCAGTACTTC
TRBV5-1,TRBD2,many,TRBJ2-7,CASSSGLAGKSSYEQYF,TGCGCCAGCAGCTCCGGACTAGCGGGTAAAAGCTCCTACGAGCAGTACTTC
TRBV5-4,.,.,TRBJ1-2,CASSFNRAGYTF,TGTGCCAGCAGCTTCAACAGGGCCGGCTACACCTTC
TRBV27,.,many,TRBJ1-4,CASRPRGERTNEKLFF,TGTGCCAGCAGACCCCGGGGGGAGCGGACTAATGAAAAACTGTTTTTT
TRBV6-1,.,many,TRBJ2-1,CASSSDHREQFF,TGTGCCAGCAGTTCCGACCACCGTGAGCAGTTCTTC
TRBV27,.,many,TRBJ1-6,CASSLFRGMNSPLHF,TGTGCCAGCAGTTTATTTCGGGGAATGAATTCACCCCTCCACTTT
TRBV6-2/TRBV6-3,TRBD2,many,TRBJ2-2,CASNLLAGGHGNTGELFF,TGTGCCAGCAATCTACTAGCGGGGGGCCACGGGAACACCGGGGAGCTGTTTTTT
TRBV20-1,.,.,TRBJ1-2,CSARDRATYGYTF,TGCAGTGCTAGAGACAGAGCTACCTATGGCTACACCTTC
TRBV20-1,TRBD2,many,TRBJ2-3,CSARPFGGIGDTQYF,TGCAGTGCCCGACCGTTCGGGGGGATCGGTGATACGCAGTATTTT